This T cell receptor beta chain was found in a study of molecular identifiers for immune sequencing clone quantification. The sample holds many counts of this clonotype. One entry per CDR3 protein, called by TCRdb with MiXCR from the PCR reads. The table has about 640,000 distinct CDR3 sequences, about 20% seen once. This CDR3 region has 16 residues. CDR1 is SGHRS, CDR2 YFSETQ, per germline. V trimming: 3 bases; J trimming: 5 bases; junction bases outside the gene matches: 7. The TCR was taken from a human donor in good health. Some libraries in this study had Jurkat cell RNA spiked in. The rearrangement links TRBV5-1 to TRBJ2-1; 11 bases agree with TRBD2. Sequences were obtained from naive CD8+ T cells from blood, with Jurkat cell RNA spiked in. Subset specified: FACS-sorted CD8+CD4-CCR7+CD45RA+ naive T cells. The CDR3 is CASSWLAGGPNNEQFF. CDR3 sequence (DNA): TGCGCCAGCAGCTGGTTAGCGGGAGGGCCTAACAATGAGCAGTTCTTC. Variable domain in full (rest from reference TRBV5-1 and TRBJ2-1): KAGVTQTPRYLIKTRGQQVTLSCSPISGHRSVSWYQQTPGQGLQFLFEYFSETQRNKGNFPGRFSGRQFSNSRSEMNVSTLELGDSALYLCASSWLAGGPNNEQFFGPGTRLTVL.